This T cell receptor (beta chain) was recorded in a study of blood T cell repertoires in COVID-19. Looking at the study overall: Acute and convalescent COVID-19 specimens originated in the United States, Italy and Spain.

The data were produced by immunoSEQ multiplex PCR, yet TCRdb's version contains in-frame clones alone and is incomplete. The table shows hundreds of thousands of clones, with around 86% occurring only once. Germline V gene data show CDR1 as SGHVS and CDR2 as FQNEAQ. The CDR3 covers 14 residues. V lost 0 bases and J 5 bases, leaving 10 bases between the germline ends. This chain connects TRBV7-8 to TRBJ1-2; possible D gene TRBD1, 5 bases. Sequenced material: peripheral blood. The TCR sequence derives from a human donor in a cohort sampled during active COVID-19. The CDR3 here is CASSLASGSYGYTF. The CDR3 region has the DNA TGTGCCAGCAGCTTAGCCTCAGGGTCTTATGGCTACACCTTC.